The 3 T cell receptor beta chains reported below all come from one sample, sequenced in a study of HIV-infected patients and healthy controls. Approximately 510 ng RNA was reverse transcribed with alpha and beta constant-region primers. Alpha and beta chain libraries were made separately by chain-specific third strand synthesis with multiplexing indices. Via MiXCR, TCRdb re-called the 5' RACE reads, giving one row per CDR3 protein. The sample has some 10,000 distinct CDR3 sequences; around 8% are singletons. The repertoire came from unfractionated whole blood and reflected all unsorted peripheral T cells. Sequenced sample: blood. The receptors were gathered from an adult in good health.

By share, this clonotype ranks as medium-sized. This rearrangement joins TRBV6-4 to TRBJ2-1; D is ambiguous. The germline gives CDR1 MRHNA, CDR2 SNTAGT. The CDR3 is 18 residues long. Trimming pared 6 bases from V and 0 bases from J, leaving 21 bases between. The CDR3, as DNA: TGTGCCAGCAGAGAACCCCCCGCGTTGTGGAGCTCCTACAATGAGCAGTTCTTC. This sequence encodes CASREPPALWSSYNEQFF.

By sample share, this clonotype is medium-sized. The chain recombines TRBV20-1 with TRBJ2-1; D is possibly TRBD2 (7 bases). The CDR3 is 16 amino acids. Germline V gene sequence: CDR1 DFQATT, CDR2 SNEGSKA (reference sequence). Trimming took 0 bases from V and 7 from J, leaving 19 bases between them. The CDR3 spells CSARDFRGRVWNEQFF. The CDR3 DNA reads TGCAGTGCTAGAGATTTTAGGGGGAGGGTATGGAATGAGCAGTTCTTC.

Judged by abundance, this clonotype is medium-sized (0.01 to 0.1%). The CDR3 DNA reads TGTGCCAGCAGTAGGTTAGGGCTGGCTGACGAGCAGTACTTC. Its protein is CASSRLGLADEQYF. The gene calls are TRBV14 and TRBJ2-7; no reliable D call. The CDR3 runs 14 residues. Germline values: CDR1 SGHDN, CDR2 FVKESK. Trimming cost V 6 bases and J 5 bases, with 17 bases left between them.